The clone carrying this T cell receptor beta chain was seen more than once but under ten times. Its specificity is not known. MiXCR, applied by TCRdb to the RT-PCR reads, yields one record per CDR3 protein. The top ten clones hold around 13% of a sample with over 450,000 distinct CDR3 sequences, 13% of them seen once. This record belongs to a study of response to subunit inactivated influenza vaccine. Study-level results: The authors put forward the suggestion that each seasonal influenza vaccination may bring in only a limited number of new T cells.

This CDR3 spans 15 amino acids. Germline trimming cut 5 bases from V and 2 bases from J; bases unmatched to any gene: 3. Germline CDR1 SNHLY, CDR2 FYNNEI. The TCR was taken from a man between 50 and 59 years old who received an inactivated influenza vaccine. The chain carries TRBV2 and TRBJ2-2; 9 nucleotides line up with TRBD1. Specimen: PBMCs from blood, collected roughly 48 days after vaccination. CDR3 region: CASSWTGANTGELFF. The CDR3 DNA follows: TGTGCCAGCAGTTGGACAGGGGCAAACACCGGGGAGCTGTTTTTT.